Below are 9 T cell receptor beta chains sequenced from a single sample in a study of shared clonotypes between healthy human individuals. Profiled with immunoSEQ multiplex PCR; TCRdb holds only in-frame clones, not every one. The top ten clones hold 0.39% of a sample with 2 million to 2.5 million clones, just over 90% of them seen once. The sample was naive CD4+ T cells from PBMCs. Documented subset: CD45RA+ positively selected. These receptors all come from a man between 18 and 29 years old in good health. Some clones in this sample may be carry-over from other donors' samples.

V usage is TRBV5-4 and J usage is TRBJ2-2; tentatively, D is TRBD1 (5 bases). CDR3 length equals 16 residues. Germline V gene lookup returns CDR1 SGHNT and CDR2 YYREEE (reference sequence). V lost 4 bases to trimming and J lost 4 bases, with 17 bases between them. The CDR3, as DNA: TGTGCCAGCAGCCCGGGCGTGGGGCTCGGCACCGGGGAGCTGTTTTTT. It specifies CASSPGVGLGTGELFF.

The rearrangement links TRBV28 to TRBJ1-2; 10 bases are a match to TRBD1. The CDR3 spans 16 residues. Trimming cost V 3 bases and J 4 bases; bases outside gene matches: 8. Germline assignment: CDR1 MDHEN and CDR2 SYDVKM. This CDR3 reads CASSLSGTGVFYGYTF. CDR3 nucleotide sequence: TGTGCCAGCAGTTTGTCCGGGACAGGGGTTTTCTATGGCTACACCTTC.

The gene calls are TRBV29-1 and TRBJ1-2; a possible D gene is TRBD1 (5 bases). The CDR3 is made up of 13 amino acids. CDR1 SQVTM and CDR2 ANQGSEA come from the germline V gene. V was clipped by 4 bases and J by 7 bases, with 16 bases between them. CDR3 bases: TGCAGCGTTGTATCCCAGGCCGGGGGTGGCTACACCTTC. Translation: CSVVSQAGGGYTF.

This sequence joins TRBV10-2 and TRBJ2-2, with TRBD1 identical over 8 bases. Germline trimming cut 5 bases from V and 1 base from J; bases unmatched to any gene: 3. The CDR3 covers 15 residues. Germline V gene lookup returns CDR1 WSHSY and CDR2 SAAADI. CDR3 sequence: CASSSGTGNTGELFF. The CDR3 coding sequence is TGCGCCAGCAGTTCCGGGACAGGGAACACCGGGGAGCTGTTTTTT.

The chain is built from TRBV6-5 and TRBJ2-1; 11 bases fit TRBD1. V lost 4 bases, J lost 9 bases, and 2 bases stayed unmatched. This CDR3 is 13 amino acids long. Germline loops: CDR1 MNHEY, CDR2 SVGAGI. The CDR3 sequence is CASSWTGGGEQFF. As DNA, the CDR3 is TGTGCCAGCAGTTGGACAGGGGGCGGTGAGCAGTTCTTC.

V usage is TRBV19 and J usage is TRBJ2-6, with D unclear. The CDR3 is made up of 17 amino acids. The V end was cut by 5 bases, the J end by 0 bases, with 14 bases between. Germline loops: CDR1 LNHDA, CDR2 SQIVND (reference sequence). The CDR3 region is CASSDRATYSGANVLTF. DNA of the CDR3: TGTGCCAGTAGTGACCGGGCAACATACTCTGGGGCCAACGTCCTGACTTTC.

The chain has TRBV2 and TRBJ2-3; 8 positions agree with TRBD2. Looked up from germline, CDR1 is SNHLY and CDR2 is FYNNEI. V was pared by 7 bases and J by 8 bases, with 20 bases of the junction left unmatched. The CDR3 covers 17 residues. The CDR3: CASTAFRRGLVGFTQYF. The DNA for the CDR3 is TGTGCCAGCACGGCTTTTCGGAGGGGACTAGTGGGGTTTACGCAGTATTTT.

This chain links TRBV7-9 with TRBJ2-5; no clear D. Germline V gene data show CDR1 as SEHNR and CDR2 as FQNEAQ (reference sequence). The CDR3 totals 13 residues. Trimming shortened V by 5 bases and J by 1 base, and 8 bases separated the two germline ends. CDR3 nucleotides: TGTGCCAGCAGCCACGCCAGCCAAGAGACCCAGTACTTC. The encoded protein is CASSHASQETQYF.

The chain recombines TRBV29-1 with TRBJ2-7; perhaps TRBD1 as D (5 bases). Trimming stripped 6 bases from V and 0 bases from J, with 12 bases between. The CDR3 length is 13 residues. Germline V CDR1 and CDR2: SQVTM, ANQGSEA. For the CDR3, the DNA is TGCAGCGTCGTGACAGCCTACTCCTACGAGCAGTACTTC. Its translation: CSVVTAYSYEQYF.